This is a list of T cell receptor beta chains from one sample in a study of T cell responses to AZD1222 COVID-19 vaccine. Measured with immunoSEQ multiplex PCR; TCRdb has only the in-frame clones, and not every one. The sample has about 86,000 clones, approximately 88% seen once. The specimen comprised peripheral blood, sampled 28 days after the second AZD1222 dose. These receptors were collected from an adult who received the AZD1222 COVID-19 vaccine. Each CDR3 is given with its conserved first and last residue. The order of the fields is V gene, D gene, J gene, clone size, CDR3 protein, CDR3 DNA. The D gene is left open where the match is weak. Clone size is stated in some rows and not others, as once, few, many or a class when expanded.

>TRBV19|-|TRBJ2-2|-
CASSDYRQTTGELFF
TGTGCCAGTAGTGACTATCGACAGACCACCGGGGAGCTGTTTTTT
>TRBV30|TRBD1|TRBJ2-7|-
CAWREKGAGYEQYF
TGTGCCTGGAGAGAGAAGGGGGCGGGTTACGAGCAGTACTTC
>TRBV5-8|-|TRBJ1-6|-
CASSLRIGVNSPLHF
TGTGCCAGCAGCTTACGAATCGGGGTAAATTCACCCCTCCACTTT
>TRBV29-1|TRBD2|TRBJ2-1|-
CSVEDRLAGVGNEQFF
TGCAGCGTTGAAGATCGGCTAGCGGGAGTTGGCAATGAGCAGTTCTTC
>TRBV11-2|-|TRBJ2-3|once
CASSLSVTDTQYF
TGTGCCAGCAGCTTAAGCGTTACAGATACGCAGTATTTT
>TRBV7-9|-|TRBJ2-1|-
CASSQGASSYNEQFF
TGTGCCAGCAGTCAAGGGGCTAGCTCCTACAATGAGCAGTTCTTC
>TRBV4-2|TRBD1|TRBJ1-2|-
CASSRGGQGAVGYTF
TGTGCCAGCAGCCGGGGGGGACAGGGGGCAGTCGGCTACACCTTC
>TRBV18|TRBD1|TRBJ2-7|-
CASSSGTVNSYEQYF
TGTGCCAGTTCATCCGGGACAGTAAACTCCTACGAGCAGTACTTC
>TRBV19|-|TRBJ1-5|-
CASSTQAAGESNQPQHF
TGTGCCAGTAGTACCCAGGCGGCAGGGGAGAGCAATCAGCCCCAGCATTTT
>TRBV2|-|TRBJ1-1|-
CASSADRNTEAFF
TGTGCCAGCAGCGCTGACAGGAACACTGAAGCTTTCTTT
>TRBV11-3|-|TRBJ1-1|-
CASSLTVNTEAFF
TGTGCCAGCAGCCTTACTGTGAACACTGAAGCTTTCTTT
>TRBV7-2|TRBD2|TRBJ2-5|-
CASSSPPGGETQYF
TGTGCCAGCAGCTCCCCTCCGGGGGGAGAGACCCAGTACTTC
>TRBV28|-|TRBJ2-1|-
CASSSRLHEQFF
TGTGCCAGCAGTTCCCGTCTGCATGAGCAGTTCTTC
>TRBV6-5|TRBD2|TRBJ2-2|-
CASSYGTSGAGELFF
TGTGCCAGCAGTTACGGGACTAGCGGGGCTGGGGAGCTGTTTTTT
>TRBV18|-|TRBJ1-1|-
CASSRTAPTVQGTEAFF
TGTGCCAGCTCCCGCACAGCCCCGACAGTCCAAGGCACTGAAGCTTTCTTT
>TRBV10-3|-|TRBJ2-1|-
CAISEPGGGNEQFF
TGTGCCATCAGTGAGCCAGGTGGCGGAAATGAGCAGTTCTTC
>TRBV28|-|TRBJ1-6|-
CASRDAGRGNNSPLHF
TGTGCCAGCAGGGACGCGGGGAGGGGAAATAATTCACCCCTCCACTTT
>TRBV5-4|TRBD2|TRBJ2-5|-
CASSLRGGKETQYF
TGTGCCAGCAGCTTGCGGGGGGGTAAGGAGACCCAGTACTTC
>TRBV19|TRBD1|TRBJ1-5|-
CASSRTGRDSNQPQHF
TGTGCCAGTAGTCGGACAGGGAGGGATAGCAATCAGCCCCAGCATTTT
>TRBV30|-|TRBJ1-1|-
CAWRDGRNTEAFF
TGTGCCTGGAGGGATGGGAGGAACACTGAAGCTTTCTTT
>TRBV11-1|-|TRBJ1-5|-
CASSSEYNQPQHF
TGTGCCAGCAGCTCGGAGTACAATCAGCCCCAGCATTTT
>TRBV29-1|TRBD1|TRBJ1-1|-
CSGETGDTEAFF
TGCAGCGGTGAAACAGGGGACACTGAAGCTTTCTTT
>TRBV5-5|TRBD2|TRBJ2-7|-
CASSLDGLAGGYEQYF
TGTGCCAGCAGCTTGGATGGGCTAGCGGGAGGCTACGAGCAGTACTTC
>TRBV27|TRBD2|TRBJ2-7|once
CALGTSEGYEQYF
TGTGCCCTCGGGACTAGCGAGGGCTACGAGCAGTACTTC
>TRBV11-3|-|TRBJ2-7|-
CASSLGGTSSYEQYF
TGTGCCAGCAGCCTAGGCGGTACCAGCTCCTACGAGCAGTACTTC
>TRBV4-1|TRBD2|TRBJ2-7|-
CASSQGSGGHYEQYF
TGCGCCAGCAGCCAAGGGAGCGGGGGGCACTACGAGCAGTACTTC
>TRBV30|-|TRBJ2-3|-
CAWSVTYSGTQYF
TGTGCCTGGAGTGTTACCTACAGCGGTACGCAGTATTTT
>TRBV18|TRBD1|TRBJ1-5|-
CASSPGQGAWSNQPQHF
TGTGCCAGCTCACCGGGACAGGGGGCATGGAGCAATCAGCCCCAGCATTTT
>TRBV19|-|TRBJ2-7|-
CASRRDGSYEQYF
TGTGCCAGTAGGAGGGACGGCTCCTACGAGCAGTACTTC
>TRBV3-1/TRBV3-2|-|TRBJ1-6|-
CASSQERGPPYNSPLHF
TGTGCCAGCAGCCAAGAAAGGGGACCCCCCTATAATTCACCCCTCCACTTT
>TRBV12-3/TRBV12-4|-|TRBJ1-4|-
CASSYARNEKLFF
TGTGCCAGCAGTTATGCCCGTAATGAAAAACTGTTTTTT
>TRBV5-6|-|TRBJ2-3|-
CASSLGVDTQYF
TGTGCCAGCAGCTTGGGGGTAGATACGCAGTATTTT
>TRBV13|-|TRBJ2-6|-
CASTAQAGANVLTF
TGTGCCTCAACCGCACAGGCTGGGGCCAACGTCCTGACTTTC
>TRBV11-3|-|TRBJ1-4|-
CASSLDSLGTTEKLFF
TGTGCCAGCAGCTTAGACTCTCTCGGGACGACGGAAAAACTGTTTTTT
>TRBV19|-|TRBJ1-5|-
CASRGVHSNQPQHF
TGTGCCAGTAGAGGGGTACATAGCAATCAGCCCCAGCATTTT
>TRBV10-3|TRBD1|TRBJ2-7|-
CAISGVPGQTIYEQYF
TGTGCCATCAGTGGAGTACCGGGACAGACTATATACGAGCAGTACTTC
>TRBV12-5|-|TRBJ2-3|-
CASGLGLQATQYF
TGTGCTAGTGGTTTGGGACTCCAAGCTACGCAGTATTTT
>TRBV19|TRBD1|TRBJ1-1|-
CASSIRDRNTEAFF
TGTGCCAGTAGTATTAGGGACAGGAACACTGAAGCTTTCTTT
>TRBV9|-|TRBJ2-3|-
CASSAPRGGSNTDTQYF
TGTGCCAGCAGCGCCCCCCGAGGTGGCTCTAACACAGATACGCAGTATTTT
>TRBV28|TRBD2|TRBJ2-1|-
CASTLGTSGTNEQFF
TGTGCCAGCACCCTCGGGACTAGCGGCACGAATGAGCAGTTCTTC
>TRBV10-3|TRBD2|TRBJ2-7|once
CAISESREGVYEQYF
TGTGCCATCAGTGAGTCCCGGGAGGGGGTCTACGAGCAGTACTTC
>TRBV29-1|-|TRBJ2-1|-
CSGEAPGPYYNEQFF
TGCAGCGGCGAGGCCCCGGGACCTTATTACAATGAGCAGTTCTTC
>TRBV6-6|TRBD1|TRBJ2-5|-
CASRGQDVVNRETQYF
TGTGCCAGCAGAGGACAGGATGTAGTTAATCGAGAGACCCAGTACTTC
>TRBV19|-|TRBJ1-1|-
CASTDAGRTEAFF
TGTGCCAGTACCGACGCGGGGAGGACTGAAGCTTTCTTT
>TRBV7-6|-|TRBJ1-1|-
CASSLGGGTEAFF
TGTGCCAGCAGCTTAGGGGGAGGTACTGAAGCTTTCTTT
>TRBV28|-|TRBJ1-3|once
CASSSPGRPSGNTIYF
TGTGCCAGCAGTTCTCCGGGACGGCCCTCTGGAAACACCATATATTTT
>TRBV7-2|-|TRBJ1-1|-
CASSLVGGAFGSEAFF
TGTGCCAGCAGCTTAGTTGGTGGCGCTTTCGGATCTGAAGCTTTCTTT
>TRBV6-1|-|TRBJ2-3|-
CASSFRSGTQYF
TGTGCCAGCAGTTTTCGATCGGGTACGCAGTATTTT
>TRBV9|TRBD1|TRBJ2-7|-
CASSVDRGSAGFYEQYF
TGTGCCAGCAGCGTAGACAGGGGCTCTGCCGGGTTCTACGAGCAGTACTTC
>TRBV5-1|TRBD1|TRBJ2-3|-
CASSLDGDRGVDTQYF
TGCGCCAGCAGCTTGGACGGGGACAGGGGGGTTGATACGCAGTATTTT
>TRBV30|-|TRBJ2-7|-
CAWSGNYEQYF
TGTGCCTGGAGTGGAAACTACGAGCAGTACTTC
>TRBV27|-|TRBJ1-1|-
CASSLYDPRPNTEAFF
TGTGCCAGCAGTTTATATGATCCCCGGCCCAACACTGAAGCTTTCTTT
>TRBV19|TRBD2|TRBJ2-1|once
CASSWRGGWNEQFF
TGTGCCAGTAGCTGGCGGGGGGGCTGGAATGAGCAGTTCTTC
>TRBV5-4|-|TRBJ2-2|-
CASSSAIQDAGELFF
TGTGCCAGCAGCTCCGCAATACAGGACGCCGGGGAGCTGTTTTTT
>TRBV4-1|-|TRBJ2-1|-
CASSLLGGATLDEQFF
TGCGCCAGCAGCCTTTTAGGAGGGGCCACCCTTGATGAGCAGTTCTTC
>TRBV7-2|-|TRBJ1-5|-
CASSLVVRSPRGPQHF
TGTGCCAGCAGCTTAGTAGTCAGGTCGCCCCGGGGGCCCCAGCATTTT
>TRBV19|TRBD1|TRBJ2-5|-
CASSIAGQGDGETQYF
TGTGCCAGTAGTATAGCTGGCCAGGGGGATGGAGAGACCCAGTACTTC
>TRBV9|-|TRBJ1-2|-
CASSVVEGYTF
TGTGCCAGCAGCGTAGTCGAAGGCTACACCTTC
>TRBV5-4|TRBD2|TRBJ2-1|-
CASSQGTSGGAYNEQFF
TGTGCCAGCAGCCAGGGGACTAGCGGGGGAGCATACAATGAGCAGTTCTTC